This TCR beta chain emerged from a study of neurological immune-mediated disorders. Germline-derived CDR1 and CDR2 are SGHKS and YYEKEE (reference sequence). The V and J ends lost 4 bases and 5 bases respectively, with 18 bases between them. This CDR3 contains 15 residues. 5'RACE with 10-nucleotide random UMIs produced the cDNA. TCRdb re-derived calls from the 5' RACE reads in MiXCR, one entry per CDR3 protein. Of tens of thousands of distinct CDR3 sequences in the sample, around 2.6% were seen once. This clonotype showed up many times. The rearrangement links TRBV5-5 to TRBJ1-1; D unresolved. Specimen: PBMCs. This TCR came from a woman aged 25 to 45 with multiple sclerosis. CDR3 DNA: TGTGCCAGCAGCCCGCGGACCCTCGTGAGGACTGAAGCTTTCTTT. Protein sequence: CASSPRTLVRTEAFF. The variable domain in full, completed from reference TRBV5-5 and TRBJ1-1, reads DAGVTQSPTHLIKTRGQQVTLRCSPISGHKSVSWYQQVLGQGPQFIFQYYEKEERGRGNFPDRFSARQFPNYSSELNVNALLLGDSALYLCASSPRTLVRTEAFFGQGTRLTVV.